The 11 T cell receptor beta chains reported below all come from one sample, sequenced in a study of T cell responses to AZD1222 COVID-19 vaccine. Some clones are missing from TCRdb's copy, which holds only in-frame ones; the method was immunoSEQ multiplex PCR. The sample records roughly 100,000 clones, 82% being singletons. The starting material was peripheral blood, obtained on day 0 of AZD1222 vaccination. All receptors come from an adult in good health.

This sequence joins TRBV27 and TRBJ2-2; weak D call: TRBD1 (6 bases). Trimming pared 7 bases from V and 1 base from J, leaving 13 bases between. The CDR3 loop spans 15 amino acids. CDR1 MNHEY and CDR2 SMNVEV come from the germline V gene (reference sequence). CDR3 in amino acids: CASKHLTGNTGELFF. The CDR3 bases are TGTGCCAGCAAACATTTGACAGGGAACACCGGGGAGCTGTTTTTT.

The V gene is TRBV5-4, the J gene TRBJ1-6; maybe TRBD1 (5 bases). The CDR3 length is 15 residues. The germline CDR1 and CDR2 sequences are SGHNT and YYREEE (reference sequence). The V end was cut by 3 bases, the J end by 7 bases, with 14 bases between. The CDR3 nucleotides are TGTGCCAGCAGCTCGCAGGGAGAGCCCAATTCACCCCTCCACTTT. Translation: CASSSQGEPNSPLHF.

The V call is TRBV6-5, the J call TRBJ1-5, with TRBD1 matching 8 bases. Unmatched junction bases numbered 7, after V lost 6 bases and J lost 6 bases. In germline, CDR1 is MNHEY, CDR2 SVGAGI. CDR3 length: 14 residues. The CDR3: CASRWTGSSQPQHF. The CDR3 DNA follows: TGTGCCAGCAGGTGGACAGGGAGTAGTCAGCCCCAGCATTTT.

The gene calls are TRBV6-5 and TRBJ1-1; D not certain. Germline loops: CDR1 MNHEY, CDR2 SVGAGI. The CDR3 consists of 11 residues. The germline V and J ends were trimmed by 9 bases and 4 bases, with 9 bases remaining between them. The CDR3 sequence: CASRLLTEAFF. The DNA of the CDR3 is TGTGCCAGTAGACTCCTCACTGAAGCTTTCTTT.

The V and J genes are TRBV6-4 and TRBJ2-3; 8 positions match TRBD2. The CDR3 is 14 residues long. V shed 3 bases, J shed 1 base, and the junction held 0 bases outside the gene matches. Germline values: CDR1 MRHNA, CDR2 SNTAGT. CDR3 amino acids: CASSEAGGTDTQYF. In DNA form, the CDR3 reads TGTGCCAGCAGTGAAGCGGGGGGCACAGATACGCAGTATTTT.

This sequence joins TRBV3-1 (or the pseudogene TRBV3-2) and TRBJ1-1, with 8 bases lining up with TRBD1. The V segment lost 4 bases and the J segment 10 bases; nucleotides outside the gene matches: 8. The CDR3 consists of 13 residues. Germline values: CDR1 LGHDT, CDR2 YNNKEL (reference sequence). The DNA for the CDR3 is TGTGCCAGCAGCCCGCACGGCAGGGGGCGAGCTTTCTTT. Its protein product is CASSPHGRGRAFF.

V gene TRBV2 combines with J gene TRBJ1-2; 12 bases match TRBD1. J gave up 8 bases and V 5 bases, and 3 bases lay outside the gene matches. Per germline, CDR1 SNHLY and CDR2 FYNNEI. The CDR3 consists of 13 residues. The CDR3 loop reads CASSRDRGQGYTF. The CDR3 region has the DNA TGTGCCAGCAGTCGGGACAGGGGGCAGGGCTACACCTTC.

The chain combines TRBV6-2 or TRBV6-3 with TRBJ2-3; the match to TRBD2 covers 10 bases. Germline CDR1 is MNHEY and CDR2 is SVGEGT. Trimming cost V 6 bases and J 1 base; bases outside gene matches: 10. There are 17 residues in the CDR3. The CDR3 region is CASSLPVLAGRTDTQYF. The CDR3 DNA reads TGTGCCAGCAGCCTACCAGTACTAGCGGGGCGCACAGATACGCAGTATTTT.

Only one count was recorded for this clone. This rearrangement joins TRBV19 to TRBJ1-1, with 9 bases that match TRBD1. Germline loops: CDR1 LNHDA, CDR2 SQIVND (reference sequence). V lost 5 bases to trimming and J lost 2 bases; unmatched junction nucleotides: 3. The CDR3 loop spans 14 amino acids. The CDR3 sequence is CASSGTGFNTEAFF. CDR3 bases: TGTGCCAGTAGTGGGACAGGGTTTAACACTGAAGCTTTCTTT.

V gene TRBV7-4 combines with J gene TRBJ2-7; 7 nucleotides line up with TRBD2. The trim removed 3 bases at V and 4 bases at J, leaving 15 bases unmatched. The germline V gene has CDR1 SGHVT and CDR2 SQSDAQ. The CDR3 spans 17 residues. The CDR3 nucleotides read TGTGCCAGCAGCTTCGGGCGGGGGACGGGGACGGGGTACGAGCAGTACTTC. Its protein is CASSFGRGTGTGYEQYF. The full variable domain, its missing parts supplied by reference TRBV7-4 and TRBJ2-7, is GAGVSQSPRYKVAKRGRDVALRCDSISGHVTLYWYRQTLGQGSEVLTYSQSDAQRDKSGRPSGRFSAERPERSVSTLKIQRTEQGDSAVYLCASSFGRGTGTGYEQYFGPGTRLTVT.

This CDR3 reads CASSLVNGYTF. In DNA form, the CDR3 reads TGTGCCAGCAGTTTAGTCAATGGCTACACCTTC. This chain joins TRBV12-3 or TRBV12-4 and TRBJ1-2, with D hard to call. Trimming left V 1 base short and J 6 bases short, with 3 bases between. The CDR3 totals 11 residues.